The clone carrying this TCR beta chain was counted between two and nine times. This CDR3 contains 16 residues. CDR1 is SNHLY, CDR2 FYNNEI, per germline. V shed 5 bases and J 3 bases; nucleotides not matched to a gene: 8. The table came from immunoSEQ multiplex PCR; TCRdb's copy has only in-frame clones and leaves some out. Of approximately 70,000 clones listed, around 85% were seen once; the top ten hold over 0.6%. The data belong to a study of OX40 agonist ivuxolimab in advanced cancers. About the study: The drug used for patients, ivuxolimab, was an agonistic anti-OX40 (CD134) antibody. There were three patients with partial responses, one having hepatocellular carcinoma and two cutaneous melanoma.

This chain joins TRBV2 and TRBJ2-5, with 11 bases that match TRBD2. The sample in question was CD4+ or CD8+ T cells sorted from blood, obtained in a trial of the OX40 agonist ivuxolimab. The receptor comes from an adult with an advanced solid tumor such as melanoma, head and neck, liver or kidney cancer. For the CDR3, the DNA is TGTGCCAGCAGTTCCGCGGGGACTAGCGGAAAAGAGACCCAGTACTTC. The encoded protein is CASSSAGTSGKETQYF. Full variable domain (remainder filled in from reference TRBV2 and TRBJ2-5): EPEVTQTPSHQVTQMGQEVILRCVPISNHLYFYWYRQILGQKVEFLVSFYNNEISEKSEIFDDQFSVERPDGSNFTLKIRSTKLEDSAMYFCASSSAGTSGKETQYFGPGTRLLVL.